This TCR beta chain came from a study of blood T cell repertoires in COVID-19. Study-level background: Samples taken during acute and convalescent COVID-19 were collected in the United States, Italy and Spain.

The protocol was immunoSEQ multiplex PCR, while the TCRdb copy is restricted to in-frame clones and leaves out a portion. Of around 250,000 clones listed, over 80% are singletons. This CDR3 comprises 13 residues. Germline CDR1 is SGDLS and CDR2 is YYNGEE. The V segment lost 7 bases and the J segment 7 bases; nucleotides outside the gene matches: 3. Participants were aged roughly 18 to 90 years from 20 to 30 US areas. Assignment of participants to cohorts was predicated upon participant-reported clinical history. The chain links TRBV9 to TRBJ1-6; the match to TRBD1 covers 9 bases. This receptor was obtained from a human donor in a cohort exposed to, infected with or recovered from COVID-19 (not recorded which). The donor label of this sample is uncertain. Specimen: PBMCs or T cells enriched from blood (not recorded which). The CDR3 region has the DNA TGTGCCAGCTCCGGGACAGGGAATTCACCCCTCCACTTT. Translated, it gives CASSGTGNSPLHF.